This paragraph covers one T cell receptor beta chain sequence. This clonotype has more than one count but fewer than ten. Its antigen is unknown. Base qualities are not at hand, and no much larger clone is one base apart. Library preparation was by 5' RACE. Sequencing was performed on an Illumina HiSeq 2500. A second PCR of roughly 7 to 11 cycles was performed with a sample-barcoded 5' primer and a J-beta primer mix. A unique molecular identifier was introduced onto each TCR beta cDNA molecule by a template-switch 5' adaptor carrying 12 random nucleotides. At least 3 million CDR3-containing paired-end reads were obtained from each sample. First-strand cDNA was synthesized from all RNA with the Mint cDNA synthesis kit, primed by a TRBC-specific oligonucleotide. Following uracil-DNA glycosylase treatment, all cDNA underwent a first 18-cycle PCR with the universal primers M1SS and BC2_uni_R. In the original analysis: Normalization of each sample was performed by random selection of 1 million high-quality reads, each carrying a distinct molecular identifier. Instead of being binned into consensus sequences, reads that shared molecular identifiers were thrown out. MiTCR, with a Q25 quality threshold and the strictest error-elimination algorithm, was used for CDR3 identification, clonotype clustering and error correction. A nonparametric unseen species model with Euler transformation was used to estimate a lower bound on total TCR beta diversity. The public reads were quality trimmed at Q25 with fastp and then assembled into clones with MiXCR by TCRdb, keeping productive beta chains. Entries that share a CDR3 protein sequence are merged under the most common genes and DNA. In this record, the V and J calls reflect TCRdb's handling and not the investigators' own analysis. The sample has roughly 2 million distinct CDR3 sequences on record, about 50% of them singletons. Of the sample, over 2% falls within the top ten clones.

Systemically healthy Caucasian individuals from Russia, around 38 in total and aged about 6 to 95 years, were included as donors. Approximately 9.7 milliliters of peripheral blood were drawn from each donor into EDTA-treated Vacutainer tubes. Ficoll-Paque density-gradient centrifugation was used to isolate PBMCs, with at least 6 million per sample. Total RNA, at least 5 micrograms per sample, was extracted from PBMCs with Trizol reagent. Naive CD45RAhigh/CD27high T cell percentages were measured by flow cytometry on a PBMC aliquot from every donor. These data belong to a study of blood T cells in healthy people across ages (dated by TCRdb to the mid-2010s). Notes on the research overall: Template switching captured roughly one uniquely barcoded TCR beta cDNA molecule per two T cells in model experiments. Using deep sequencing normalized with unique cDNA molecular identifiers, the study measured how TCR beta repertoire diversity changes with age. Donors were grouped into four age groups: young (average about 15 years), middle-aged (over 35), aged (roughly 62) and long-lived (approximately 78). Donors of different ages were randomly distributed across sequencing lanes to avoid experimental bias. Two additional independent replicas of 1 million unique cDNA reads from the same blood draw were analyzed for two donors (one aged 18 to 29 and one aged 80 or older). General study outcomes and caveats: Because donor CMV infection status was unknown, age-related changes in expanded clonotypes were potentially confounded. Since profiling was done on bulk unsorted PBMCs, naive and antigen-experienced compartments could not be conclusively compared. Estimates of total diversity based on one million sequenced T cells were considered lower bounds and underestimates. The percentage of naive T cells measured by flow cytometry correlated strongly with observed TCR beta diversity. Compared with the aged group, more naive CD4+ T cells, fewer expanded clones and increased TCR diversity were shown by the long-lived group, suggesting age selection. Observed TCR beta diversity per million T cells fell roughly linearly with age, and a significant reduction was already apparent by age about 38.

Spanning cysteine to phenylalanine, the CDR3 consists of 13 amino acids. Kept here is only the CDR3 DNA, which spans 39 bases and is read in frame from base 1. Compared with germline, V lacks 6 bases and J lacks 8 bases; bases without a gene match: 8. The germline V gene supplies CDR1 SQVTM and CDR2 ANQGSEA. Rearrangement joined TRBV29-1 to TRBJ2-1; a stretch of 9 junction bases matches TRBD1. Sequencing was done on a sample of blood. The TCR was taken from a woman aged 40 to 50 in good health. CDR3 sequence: CSVEDRGIHEQFF. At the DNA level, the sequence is TGCAGCGTGGAGGACAGGGGCATTCATGAGCAGTTCTTC.